A single sample is the source of the 24 T cell receptor beta chains below, sequenced in a study of blood T cell repertoires in COVID-19. The assay was immunoSEQ multiplex PCR, and TCRdb's table has in-frame clones only and misses some. The repertoire holds approximately 68,000 clones, with approximately 85% as singletons. The sample was peripheral blood. The receptor source for this set is a woman aged 80 or over with active or convalescent COVID-19.

The chain joins TRBV3-1 (or the pseudogene TRBV3-2) to TRBJ1-2; 8 bases map to TRBD1. J gave up 4 bases and V 1 base, and 8 bases lay outside the gene matches. The CDR3 spans 16 residues. Per germline, CDR1 LGHDT and CDR2 YNNKEL (reference sequence). The CDR3 region has the DNA TGTGCCAGCAGCCAAGCTCCACTGGGGACAGGCTATGGCTACACCTTC. Amino acids: CASSQAPLGTGYGYTF.

This rearrangement joins TRBV12-3 or TRBV12-4 to TRBJ1-2; D is undetermined. The V end lost 3 bases, the J end lost 6 bases, and 8 bases lay between the germline ends. The length of the CDR3 is 12 residues. CDR3 residues: CASSFFRNGYTF. CDR3 sequence (DNA): TGTGCCAGCAGTTTCTTCCGTAATGGCTACACCTTC.

This chain uses TRBV7-2 with TRBJ2-5, with a tentative D call TRBD1 (6 bases). The CDR3 is 14 residues long. V lost 3 bases, J lost 7 bases, and 15 bases lay in between. The V gene's germline CDR1 is SGHTA and CDR2 FQGNSA. The CDR3 DNA is TGTGCCAGCAGCTTGGGACCGCAGGGGAGGACCCAGTACTTC. Its protein is CASSLGPQGRTQYF.

This clone was seen a single time. The chain has TRBV2 and TRBJ2-2; 7 nucleotides align to TRBD2. The germline gives CDR1 SNHLY, CDR2 FYNNEI. This CDR3 region has 14 residues. Unmatched junction bases numbered 5, after V lost 7 bases and J lost 3 bases. The CDR3 spells CASIGGGYTGELFF. CDR3 nucleotides: TGTGCCAGCATTGGCGGGGGATACACCGGGGAGCTGTTTTTT.

The chain uses TRBV12-5 and TRBJ1-2, with TRBD1 identical over 8 bases. In germline, CDR1 is LGHNT, CDR2 FRNRAP. V dropped 1 base and J dropped 1; count of bases not matched to a gene: 2. This CDR3 spans 15 amino acids. CDR3: CASGLEDRVNYGYTF. In nucleotides, the CDR3 is TGTGCTAGTGGTTTGGAGGACAGGGTTAACTATGGCTACACCTTC.

The chain is built from TRBV7-2 and TRBJ2-2; a weak D match, TRBD2 (6 bases). The CDR3 is 14 amino acids. Germline CDR1 reads SGHTA; CDR2 reads FQGNSA. Trimming left V 3 bases short and J 5 bases short, with 10 bases between. The CDR3 here is CASSFLEGTGELFF. CDR3 nucleotide sequence: TGTGCCAGCAGCTTCCTGGAGGGAACCGGGGAGCTGTTTTTT.

The V gene is TRBV6-1, the J gene TRBJ1-4; perhaps TRBD1 as D (5 bases). The V gene lost 2 bases and the J gene lost 0 bases, with 10 bases spanning the gap. Germline values: CDR1 MNHNS, CDR2 SASEGT. The CDR3 sequence is 16 residues long. DNA for the CDR3: TGTGCCAGCAGTGAATTGGGGGGTGCAACTAATGAAAAACTGTTTTTT. It translates to CASSELGGATNEKLFF.

V usage is TRBV7-2 and J usage is TRBJ2-1; 7 bases fit TRBD2. The ends lost 5 bases at V and 8 bases at J; junction bases unmatched: 12. The CDR3 is 15 amino acids. Germline CDR1 SGHTA, CDR2 FQGNSA. CDR3 protein: CASSLSSGLRYEQFF. CDR3 DNA sequence: TGTGCCAGCAGCCTTAGTAGCGGGTTAAGGTATGAGCAGTTCTTC.

This clone was seen at least ten times. The V call is TRBV7-2, the J call TRBJ2-1; D is unresolved. The germline CDR1 and CDR2 sequences are SGHTA and FQGNSA. CDR3 size: 15 residues. V was clipped by 1 base and J by 1 base, with 8 bases between them. CDR3 protein: CASSLERDSYNEQFF. The CDR3 bases are TGTGCCAGCAGCTTAGAGAGAGATTCCTACAATGAGCAGTTCTTC.

The chain links TRBV6-5 to TRBJ2-7; D might be TRBD1 (6 bases). V shed 2 bases and J shed 2 bases, with 10 bases lying between them. Germline CDR1 MNHEY, CDR2 SVGAGI. The CDR3 covers 14 residues. The CDR3 DNA follows: TGTGCCAGCAGTTACAGGGGGATCGCCTACGAGCAGTACTTC. This gives the protein CASSYRGIAYEQYF.

J is TRBJ2-2 and V is TRBV11-3, with 7 positions matching TRBD2. The V gene's germline CDR1 is SGHNT and CDR2 YENEEA. This CDR3 has 13 amino acids. Trimming at V came to 7 bases and at J to 3 bases, leaving 2 bases not matched to a gene. The CDR3 sequence is CASTRGDTGELFF. The CDR3 region has the DNA TGTGCCAGCACCCGGGGGGACACCGGGGAGCTGTTTTTT.

The chain joins TRBV5-1 to TRBJ2-6; TRBD1 might be the D (6 bases). V dropped 4 bases and J dropped 0 bases, with 11 bases sitting between them. The CDR3 totals 16 residues. CDR1 is SGHRS, CDR2 YFSETQ, per germline. CDR3 loop: CASSLDRPSGANVLTF. CDR3 nucleotide sequence: TGCGCCAGCAGCCTAGACAGGCCCTCTGGGGCCAACGTCCTGACTTTC.

This sequence joins TRBV20-1 and TRBJ2-7; TRBD2 might be the D (7 bases). The CDR3 loop spans 13 amino acids. Trimming pared 3 bases from V and 3 bases from J, leaving 12 bases between. CDR1 and CDR2 from the germline V gene are DFQATT and SNEGSKA (reference sequence). The CDR3 region is CSASRGEGYEQYF. In DNA form, the CDR3 reads TGCAGTGCTAGTAGGGGGGAGGGCTACGAGCAGTACTTC.

This chain joins TRBV27 and TRBJ1-6; D is undetermined. Germline CDR1 is MNHEY and CDR2 is SMNVEV (reference sequence). This CDR3 spans 14 amino acids. V was cut by 2 bases and J by 13 bases, with 15 bases left in between. The CDR3 coding sequence is TGTGCCAGCAGTTTAAATGGCCAGCCGGGGCCCCTCCACTTT. This sequence encodes CASSLNGQPGPLHF.

This clone occurred a few times. The CDR3 spells CASSSGTGSVTQYF. DNA of the CDR3: TGTGCCAGCAGCTCCGGGACAGGGTCGGTGACCCAGTACTTC. The chain joins TRBV7-9 to TRBJ2-5; 9 positions agree with TRBD1. This CDR3 spans 14 amino acids. CDR1 is SEHNR, CDR2 FQNEAQ, per germline (reference sequence). J was trimmed by 7 bases and V by 4 bases; bases with no gene match: 7.

In regard to this clone: One end of the junction varies from germline; a read error may be responsible. The chain links TRBV5-4 to TRBJ2-7; the D gene is possibly TRBD1 (6 bases). The CDR3 sequence is 13 residues long. Germline lookup yields CDR1 SGHNT and CDR2 YYREEE (reference sequence). The CDR3 DNA reads TGTGCCAGCAGCTCCCGGTGGGGCAGGGGATTTGGTTTC. Translation: CASSSRWGRGFGF.

V is TRBV11-3 and J is TRBJ2-2; D gene ambiguous. CDR3 size: 13 residues. CDR1 SGHNT and CDR2 YENEEA come from the germline V gene. Between the trimmed V and J ends, which lost 5 bases and 4 bases, there was a span of 8 bases. The CDR3 here is CASSAQRTGELFF. The CDR3 region has the DNA TGTGCCAGCAGCGCCCAGCGCACCGGGGAGCTGTTTTTT.

J is TRBJ2-1 and V is TRBV2, with 13 nucleotides matching TRBD2. The germline V gene has CDR1 SNHLY and CDR2 FYNNEI. The CDR3 extends over 18 amino acids. J was trimmed by 7 bases and V by 6 bases; bases with no gene match: 15. CDR3 in DNA: TGTGCCAGCAGAGAACTAGCGGGGGGGCCAGCCTCTTATAATGAGCAGTTCTTC. Its protein product is CASRELAGGPASYNEQFF.

The chain combines TRBV10-2 with TRBJ2-1; tentatively, D is TRBD2 (6 bases). The germline V and J ends were trimmed by 5 bases and 7 bases, with 18 bases remaining between them. Germline assignment: CDR1 WSHSY and CDR2 SAAADI. The CDR3 contains 15 residues. DNA for the CDR3: TGCGCCAGCAGTAATCAGGGCGGGATTTGGAATGAGCAGTTCTTC. Encoded protein: CASSNQGGIWNEQFF.

A few counts support this clone. The V call is TRBV30, the J call TRBJ2-7, with D hard to call. Germline V gives CDR1 GTSNPN, CDR2 SVGIG (reference sequence). The germline V and J ends were trimmed by 1 base and 0 bases, with 10 bases remaining between them. The CDR3 runs to 14 residues. CDR3 loop: CAWSGVSSSYEQYF. The CDR3, as DNA: TGTGCCTGGAGTGGGGTCTCTAGCTCCTACGAGCAGTACTTC.

This chain connects TRBV4-2 to TRBJ1-6, with TRBD1 matching over 12 bases. Germline CDR1 and CDR2: LGHNA and YNFKEQ. The CDR3 has 17 residues. Trimming removed 0 bases from V and 4 bases from J; junction bases left unmatched: 1. The chain's CDR3 is CASSQEGQGAYNSPLHF. CDR3 bases: TGTGCCAGCAGCCAAGAGGGACAGGGGGCGTATAATTCACCCCTCCACTTT.

The chain is built from TRBV7-2 and TRBJ2-1; D possibly corresponds to TRBD2 (5 bases). Trimming took off 1 base at V and 13 bases at J, with 11 bases between the two ends. The CDR3 is 12 amino acids. Germline V lookup: CDR1 SGHTA, CDR2 FQGNSA. In DNA, the CDR3 is TGTGCCAGCAGCTTAGATCGGCTAGCCCAGTTCTTC. Translating gives CASSLDRLAQFF.

This chain connects TRBV4-1 to TRBJ1-4; 8 bases map to TRBD1. The CDR3 is made up of 16 amino acids. V lost 3 bases and J lost 2; bases outside the gene matches: 5. Germline CDR1 is MGHRA and CDR2 is YSYEKL. The CDR3 reads CASSQYTGGTNEKLFF. The CDR3 nucleotides read TGCGCCAGCAGCCAGTATACAGGGGGTACTAATGAAAAACTGTTTTTT.

This clone has more than one count but fewer than ten. The rearrangement uses TRBV9 and TRBJ2-1, with D maybe TRBD2 (6 bases). Trimming removed 0 bases at V and 4 bases at J, with 8 bases between. In germline, CDR1 is SGDLS, CDR2 YYNGEE. This CDR3 has 14 residues. The CDR3 spells CASSVVGGYNEQFF. The CDR3, as DNA: TGTGCCAGCAGCGTAGTGGGGGGATACAATGAGCAGTTCTTC.